The next 30 T cell receptor beta chains were all read from a single sample in a study of blood T cell repertoires in COVID-19 (dated by TCRdb to 2020 to 2022). The library relied on the immunoSEQ multiplex PCR assay. TCRdb stores this immuneACCESS table with in-frame sequences only. Part of the clones is absent; in the studies checked, under half of the shortfall reflects unresolved V genes, and no reason is known for the rest. Within this sample are around 68,000 clones, with around 91% of them counted one time only. Of the sample, roughly 2.6% falls within the top ten clones. The sequenced sample consisted of peripheral blood. Receptor source: a man over 45 with acute or convalescent COVID-19.

This clone has a handful of counts. The chain combines TRBV15 with TRBJ1-5; D is ambiguous. This CDR3 contains 15 residues. CDR1 and CDR2 (germline): LNHNV, YYDKDF (reference sequence). The V gene lost 0 bases and the J gene lost 0 bases, with 6 bases spanning the gap. The CDR3 DNA is TGTGCCACCAGCAGAGATCCCCATAGCAATCAGCCCCAGCATTTT. Translation: CATSRDPHSNQPQHF. Drawing the rest from reference TRBV15 and TRBJ1-5, the complete variable domain is DAMVIQNPRYQVTQFGKPVTLSCSQTLNHNVMYWYQQKSSQAPKLLFHYYDKDFNNEADTPDNFQSRRPNTSFCFLDIRSPGLGDTAMYLCATSRDPHSNQPQHFGDGTRLSIL.

CDR3 protein: CASSSGVSGFTDTQYF. The CDR3 DNA sequence: TGTGCCAGCAGCTCGGGGGTTAGCGGGTTTACAGATACGCAGTATTTT. The V call is TRBV5-5, the J call TRBJ2-3; 7 bases fit TRBD2. The germline V gene has CDR1 SGHKS and CDR2 YYEKEE (reference sequence). V lost 3 bases, J lost 3 bases, and 10 bases stayed unmatched. The CDR3 is 16 residues long. Together with reference TRBV5-5 and TRBJ2-3, the CDR3 gives the full variable domain: DAGVTQSPTHLIKTRGQQVTLRCSPISGHKSVSWYQQVLGQGPQFIFQYYEKEERGRGNFPDRFSARQFPNYSSELNVNALLLGDSALYLCASSSGVSGFTDTQYFGPGTRLTVL.

This chain links TRBV7-9 with TRBJ1-4; the D gene is possibly TRBD1 (6 bases). Per the germline V gene, CDR1 is SEHNR and CDR2 is FQNEAQ (reference sequence). The germline V and J ends were trimmed by 4 bases and 5 bases, with 14 bases remaining between them. This CDR3 has 15 amino acids. CDR3 sequence (DNA): TGTGCCAGCAGCTCGCCGGGACAACGGAATGAAAAACTGTTTTTT. Its translation is CASSSPGQRNEKLFF.

V is TRBV3-1 (or the pseudogene TRBV3-2) and J is TRBJ1-6, with D possibly being TRBD1 (5 bases). V lost 1 base, J lost 6 bases, and 7 bases lay in between. The germline V gene has CDR1 LGHDT and CDR2 YNNKEL (reference sequence). This CDR3 is 14 amino acids long. The CDR3: CASSQGDSNSPLHF. The DNA of the CDR3 is TGTGCCAGCAGCCAAGGAGACAGTAATTCACCCCTCCACTTT.

In its sample, this clone was seen once. V and J are TRBV7-9 and TRBJ1-1, with D unresolved. Germline CDR1 is SEHNR and CDR2 is FQNEAQ (reference sequence). V lost 2 bases and J lost 7, with 8 bases in between. This CDR3 region has 12 residues. The CDR3 sequence: CASSLYRDEAFF. In DNA form, the CDR3 reads TGTGCCAGCAGCTTATACAGAGATGAAGCTTTCTTT.

The chain carries TRBV29-1 and TRBJ2-1; 10 bases align to TRBD2. Germline CDR1 SQVTM, CDR2 ANQGSEA. This CDR3 is 15 amino acids long. Unmatched junction bases numbered 8, after V lost 5 bases and J lost 4 bases. Here the CDR3 DNA reads TGCAGCGTTCACTTAGCGGGAGGACGGTACAATGAGCAGTTCTTC. As protein: CSVHLAGGRYNEQFF.

This chain joins TRBV5-1 and TRBJ1-2; tentative D call: TRBD1 (6 bases). This CDR3 is built from 20 residues. Trimming left V 0 bases short and J 8 bases short, with 32 bases between. Germline values: CDR1 SGHRS, CDR2 YFSETQ. CDR3 coding DNA: TGCGCCAGCAGCTTGGACGGATGGGGACATGATTCGGCCCCCACTCCAGGCTACACCTTC. Its translation: CASSLDGWGHDSAPTPGYTF.

The V gene is TRBV2, the J gene TRBJ1-5; 7 bases match TRBD1. From germline, CDR1 is SNHLY and CDR2 FYNNEI. The CDR3 runs 15 residues. The V gene end was trimmed by 4 bases and the J gene end by 6 bases; junction bases not matched to a gene: 9. CDR3 sequence reads: CASSVQGLGRQPQHF. DNA for the CDR3: TGTGCCAGCAGTGTACAGGGGTTAGGGCGTCAGCCCCAGCATTTT.

This chain joins TRBV11-3 and TRBJ2-3, with 11 bases fitting TRBD2. The germline gives CDR1 SGHNT, CDR2 YENEEA. V lost 4 bases, J lost 3 bases, and 9 bases stayed unmatched. This CDR3 spans 17 amino acids. The CDR3 protein is CASSWVTSGASTDTQYF. CDR3 DNA sequence: TGTGCCAGCAGCTGGGTGACTAGCGGGGCATCTACAGATACGCAGTATTTT.

This clone was observed once. The rearrangement links TRBV6-1 to TRBJ2-1, with TRBD2 as a possible D gene (5 bases). Trimming pared 2 bases from V and 0 bases from J, leaving 8 bases between. Per germline, CDR1 MNHNS and CDR2 SASEGT. The CDR3 spans 15 residues. In nucleotides, the CDR3 is TGTGCCAGCAGTGAACCGGGGAGCTCCTACAATGAGCAGTTCTTC. Translating it yields CASSEPGSSYNEQFF.

V gene TRBV11-2 combines with J gene TRBJ2-5; 7 bases map to TRBD2. The CDR3 has 14 amino acids. Per the germline V gene, CDR1 is SGHAT and CDR2 is FQNNGV. V gave up 4 bases and J gave up 4 bases; unmatched junction bases: 6. DNA for the CDR3: TGTGCCAGCAGCTGGGGGGGGTTCAGAGAGACCCAGTACTTC. This codes for CASSWGGFRETQYF.

This clone was detected only a few times. CDR3: CASSPGLGGGNEQFF. In DNA form, the CDR3 reads TGCGCCAGCAGCCCGGGACTAGGAGGCGGCAATGAGCAGTTCTTC. The chain combines TRBV5-1 with TRBJ2-1; the match to TRBD2 covers 8 bases. There are 15 residues in the CDR3. Germline CDR1 reads SGHRS; CDR2 reads YFSETQ. J lost 6 bases, V lost 4 bases, and 9 bases had no gene match.

The genes are TRBV3-1 (or the pseudogene TRBV3-2) and TRBJ2-3; perhaps TRBD2 as D (5 bases). This CDR3 region has 15 residues. The germline V and J ends were trimmed by 4 bases and 4 bases, with 15 bases remaining between them. The germline CDR1 and CDR2 sequences are LGHDT and YNNKEL (reference sequence). The CDR3 spells CASSPDSQRSDTQYF. DNA for the CDR3: TGTGCCAGCAGCCCGGACTCCCAGAGGTCAGATACGCAGTATTTT.

CDR3 region: CASSPISGGRGNTQYF. In DNA, the CDR3 is TGTGCCAGCAGCCCGATTTCAGGGGGCAGGGGAAATACGCAGTATTTT. V is TRBV14 and J is TRBJ2-3; TRBD1 aligns across 8 bases. This CDR3 is built from 16 residues. Germline V lookup: CDR1 SGHDN, CDR2 FVKESK. Trimming took 4 bases from V and 7 from J; bases not matched to a gene: 13. Variable domain in full (rest from reference TRBV14 and TRBJ2-3): EAGVTQFPSHSVIEKGQTVTLRCDPISGHDNLYWYRRVMGKEIKFLLHFVKESKQDESGMPNNRFLAERTGGTYSTLKVQPAELEDSGVYFCASSPISGGRGNTQYFGPGTRLTVL.

The chain uses TRBV7-9 and TRBJ1-1; D is uncertain. Per germline, CDR1 SEHNR and CDR2 FQNEAQ (reference sequence). This CDR3 is 14 amino acids long. Trimming removed 0 bases from V and 3 bases from J, with 8 bases in between. CDR3 amino acids: CASSLALGDTEAFF. DNA of the CDR3: TGTGCCAGCAGCTTAGCGCTCGGGGACACTGAAGCTTTCTTT.

V usage is TRBV12-3 or TRBV12-4 and J usage is TRBJ1-1; D gene ambiguous. The CDR3 covers 13 residues. V was cut by 1 base and J by 11 bases, with 14 bases left in between. CDR3 DNA sequence: TGTGCCAGCAGTTTAGGTACACCCGGAGGGGCTTTCTTT. Translation gives CASSLGTPGGAFF.

The CDR3 here is CASSHHQRQWEGPHEQYF. The CDR3 DNA follows: TGTGCCAGCAGTCACCACCAACGACAGTGGGAGGGACCCCACGAGCAGTACTTC. The chain joins TRBV28 to TRBJ2-7; TRBD2 matches 7 bases. Germline V lookup: CDR1 MDHEN, CDR2 SYDVKM. The V gene end was trimmed by 5 bases and the J gene end by 5 bases; junction bases not matched to a gene: 21. The CDR3 extends over 18 amino acids.

The chain employs TRBV13 and TRBJ2-2; a possible D gene is TRBD1 (5 bases). Trimming cost V 3 bases and J 2 bases, with 13 bases left between them. The V gene's germline CDR1 is PRHDT and CDR2 FYEKMQ (reference sequence). The CDR3 is made up of 16 amino acids. CDR3 sequence: CASSFIADRNTGELFF. Here the CDR3 DNA reads TGTGCCAGCAGCTTCATCGCCGACAGAAACACCGGGGAGCTGTTTTTT. The full variable domain, completed using reference TRBV13 and TRBJ2-2, is AAGVIQSPRHLIKEKRETATLKCYPIPRHDTVYWYQQGPGQDPQFLISFYEKMQSDKGSIPDRFSAQQFSDYHSELNMSSLELGDSALYFCASSFIADRNTGELFFGEGSRLTVL.

This clone was seen just once. The gene calls are TRBV2 and TRBJ2-7; TRBD1 might be the D (6 bases). This CDR3 has 13 amino acids. CDR1 is SNHLY, CDR2 FYNNEI, per germline. The V end was cut by 2 bases, the J end by 3 bases, with 8 bases between. The CDR3 nucleotides read TGTGCCAGCAGTGAATACAGGGTCTACGAGCAGTACTTC. Residues: CASSEYRVYEQYF.

The chain combines TRBV19 with TRBJ2-1, with 9 bases identical to TRBD2. CDR3 length: 14 residues. The trim removed 6 bases at V and 6 bases at J, leaving 6 bases unmatched. Looked up from germline, CDR1 is LNHDA and CDR2 is SQIVND (reference sequence). DNA for the CDR3: TGTGCCAGTAGCAAGGGGACTAGCATCAATGAGCAGTTCTTC. As protein: CASSKGTSINEQFF.

The J gene is TRBJ2-5, the V gene TRBV4-3, with D maybe TRBD1 (6 bases). Germline assignment: CDR1 LGHNA and CDR2 YSLEER. V was trimmed by 4 bases and J by 2 bases, leaving 11 bases between them. The CDR3 is made up of 14 amino acids. The CDR3 region has the DNA TGCGCCAGCAGCCCCGAACAGGGTCAAGAGACCCAGTACTTC. Protein sequence: CASSPEQGQETQYF.

This chain uses TRBV24-1 with TRBJ2-5, with D possibly TRBD1 on 5 matching bases. This CDR3 comprises 15 residues. V shed 4 bases and J shed 5 bases, with 16 bases lying between them. CDR1 is KGHDR and CDR2 is SFDVKD in the germline V gene. The CDR3 coding sequence is TGTGCCACCAGTGACACCCGGTCAGGGTGGGAGACCCAGTACTTC. Its protein product is CATSDTRSGWETQYF.

The rearrangement uses TRBV5-1 and TRBJ2-5, with 12 bases identical to TRBD2. The germline gives CDR1 SGHRS, CDR2 YFSETQ. With V trimmed by 2 bases and J by 2 bases, 4 bases remained unmatched. The CDR3 has 16 residues. CDR3 coding DNA: TGCGCCAGCAGCTTCACCGGACTAGCGGGACAAGAGACCCAGTACTTC. As protein: CASSFTGLAGQETQYF.

CDR3 in DNA: TGTGCCAGCAGTGACTCGAGGGATAGCAATCAGCCCCAGCATTTT. Translation gives CASSDSRDSNQPQHF. The chain has TRBV6-4 and TRBJ1-5; D ambiguous. CDR1 MRHNA and CDR2 SNTAGT come from the germline V gene. The CDR3 spans 15 residues. Trimming left V 0 bases short and J 0 bases short, with 6 bases between.

CDR3 loop: CASSLGEDTQYF. The CDR3, as DNA: TGTGCCAGCAGCTTAGGGGAAGATACGCAGTATTTT. The rearrangement uses TRBV2 and TRBJ2-3, with a tentative D call TRBD1 (5 bases). In germline, CDR1 is SNHLY, CDR2 FYNNEI. CDR3 length: 12 amino acids. V lost 6 bases and J lost 5, with 9 bases in between.

The chain joins TRBV19 to TRBJ1-1; TRBD1 aligns across 8 bases. Germline values: CDR1 LNHDA, CDR2 SQIVND (reference sequence). V shed 5 bases and J 4 bases; nucleotides not matched to a gene: 9. The CDR3 is made up of 15 amino acids. The CDR3 DNA is TGTGCCAGTAGTTTACATACAGGGGGGGCCACTGAAGCTTTCTTT. Translated: CASSLHTGGATEAFF.

This clone was counted once. The chain has TRBV29-1 and TRBJ1-4; D unresolved. The CDR3 is 14 residues long. Germline V gives CDR1 SQVTM, CDR2 ANQGSEA. Trimming removed 5 bases at V and 5 bases at J, with 15 bases between. The CDR3 loop is CSVRGRELNEKLFF. The DNA for the CDR3 is TGCAGCGTTCGAGGGAGAGAGCTGAATGAAAAACTGTTTTTT.

The chain is built from TRBV27 and TRBJ1-2; tentative D call: TRBD1 (6 bases). V shed 6 bases and J shed 1 base, with 18 bases lying between them. The CDR3 contains 16 residues. Looked up from germline, CDR1 is MNHEY and CDR2 is SMNVEV (reference sequence). CDR3 in amino acids: CASRVGVGTSNYGYTF. CDR3 sequence (DNA): TGTGCCAGCAGGGTGGGGGTCGGGACAAGTAACTATGGCTACACCTTC.

The rearrangement joins TRBV7-9 to TRBJ2-1; D is undetermined. Germline CDR1 SEHNR, CDR2 FQNEAQ (reference sequence). The V end was cut by 6 bases, the J end by 7 bases, with 10 bases between. CDR3 length: 12 residues. DNA of the CDR3: TGTGCCAGCAGGCAAGTGCGGAATGAGCAGTTCTTC. Its translation: CASRQVRNEQFF.

This sequence joins TRBV4-1 and TRBJ1-4; 11 bases agree with TRBD1. Germline V CDR1 and CDR2: MGHRA, YSYEKL. The V gene end was trimmed by 3 bases and the J gene end by 0 bases; junction bases not matched to a gene: 9. The CDR3 covers 19 residues. The DNA of the CDR3 is TGCGCCAGCAGCCATCGGACAGGGGGCGGATTCACAACTAATGAAAAACTGTTTTTT. The encoded protein is CASSHRTGGGFTTNEKLFF.